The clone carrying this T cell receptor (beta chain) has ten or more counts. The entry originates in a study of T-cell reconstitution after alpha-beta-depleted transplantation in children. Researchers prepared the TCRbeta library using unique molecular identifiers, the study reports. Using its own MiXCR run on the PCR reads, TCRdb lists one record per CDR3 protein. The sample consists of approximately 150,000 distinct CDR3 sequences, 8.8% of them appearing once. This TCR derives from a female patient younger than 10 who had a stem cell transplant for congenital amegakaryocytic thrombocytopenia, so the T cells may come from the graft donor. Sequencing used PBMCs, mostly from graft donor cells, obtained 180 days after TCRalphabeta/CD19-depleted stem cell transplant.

CDR3 sequence reads: CASSFGDSQETQYF. The CDR3 DNA is TGTGCCAGCAGCTTTGGCGACAGCCAAGAGACCCAGTACTTC. This chain links TRBV5-4 with TRBJ2-5; D is perhaps TRBD1 (5 bases). Trimming removed 2 bases from V and 1 base from J, with 9 bases in between. CDR1 is SGHNT, CDR2 YYREEE, per germline (reference sequence). The CDR3 extends over 14 amino acids.